A selection of T cell receptor beta chains follows, all from one sample in a study of blood T cell repertoires in COVID-19. TCRdb's copy holds only in-frame clones and misses some; the assay was immunoSEQ multiplex PCR. The sample shows 250,000 to 350,000 clones, around 90% of them seen only once. What was sequenced was PBMCs or T cells enriched from blood (not recorded which). The receptor source for this set is a young woman with acute COVID-19. CDR3s leave out the opening cysteine and the closing phenylalanine or tryptophan. The order of the fields is J gene, V gene, D gene, CDR3 protein. A D gene is named only where the DNA matches it firmly.

TRBJ2-7 TRBV27 NA ASSGLGSEQY
TRBJ1-4 TRBV9 NA ASSVGGRANEKLF
TRBJ1-1 TRBV3-1/TRBV3-2 TRBD1 ASSRDRAEAF
TRBJ2-1 TRBV2 TRBD2 ATPTSGSREQF
TRBJ2-7 TRBV4-1 NA ASSQGTSPLTIQY
TRBJ2-3 TRBV1 NA TSSQAPVPSGRIVPDTQY
TRBJ2-3 TRBV7-9 NA ASSSRDNTDTQY
TRBJ2-7 TRBV7-6 TRBD2 ASSQLASDGGQY
TRBJ2-1 TRBV18 NA ASSPPGSSYNEQF
TRBJ2-7 TRBV7-8 TRBD1 ASRRAGTGVIEQY
TRBJ2-5 TRBV7-3 TRBD1 ASSLTGMEETQY
TRBJ2-1 TRBV7-9 NA ASSLELRDEQF
TRBJ1-4 TRBV29-1 NA SVEIGMGQGGLF
TRBJ1-1 TRBV28 NA ASSLFSQALLGTEAF
TRBJ2-1 TRBV5-5 NA ASSPVAIEQF
TRBJ2-1 TRBV12-3/TRBV12-4 NA ASSFSREGQQF
TRBJ1-1 TRBV20-1 TRBD1 TLDRGNEAF
TRBJ2-4 TRBV10-3 NA ATRQELAKNIQY
TRBJ2-7 TRBV6-5 TRBD1 ASRGTADSYEQY
TRBJ1-2 TRBV28 TRBD1 ASSPYSQGYYGYT
TRBJ2-7 TRBV19 TRBD1 ASSPRGTETYEQY
TRBJ1-5 TRBV7-2 TRBD1 ASAPGGQPQH
TRBJ1-2 TRBV18 TRBD1 ASSLGTGLNGYT
TRBJ2-6 TRBV5-6 TRBD1 ASSTFGTGPSGANVLT
TRBJ1-3 TRBV5-6 NA ASSPGPAVISGNTIY
TRBJ2-3 TRBV9 NA ASSALPPTDTQY
TRBJ2-2 TRBV7-9 NA ASSLAVAKGGELF
TRBJ1-3 TRBV18 NA ASSPTLLTGNTIY
TRBJ1-3 TRBV18 NA ASSPLAVRAGNTIY
TRBJ1-1 TRBV27 NA ASSSFSNTEAF
TRBJ1-1 TRBV3-1/TRBV3-2 TRBD1 ASSPLQGRGGTEAF
TRBJ1-4 TRBV18 NA ASSPPGSSTNEKLF
TRBJ1-6 TRBV13 NA ASSLGSRGGSPLH
TRBJ2-1 TRBV6-1 NA ASSESLGEQF
TRBJ2-1 TRBV11-2 TRBD2 ASSSFLTSGPYNEQF
TRBJ2-3 TRBV9 NA ASSPRTAGTDTQY
TRBJ2-3 TRBV5-4 TRBD2 ASSIGTSGRRDTQY
TRBJ2-2 TRBV3-1/TRBV3-2 TRBD2 ASSQDNGRTNTGELF
TRBJ1-2 TRBV6-5 NA ASSYDGNYGYT
TRBJ2-3 TRBV7-9 NA ASSLVAGSGDTQY
TRBJ2-5 TRBV5-1 NA ASRTNQETQY
TRBJ1-2 TRBV6-5 NA ASSSAGFGYT
TRBJ1-6 TRBV16 TRBD1 ASSRQGDNSPLH
TRBJ1-5 TRBV6-5 NA ASEGLGRQPQH
TRBJ1-3 TRBV19 NA ASKTGRGSGNTIY